This T cell receptor beta chain was recorded in a study of early T cells in non-severe SARS-CoV-2 infection. Germline V gene lookup returns CDR1 MNHEY and CDR2 SMNVEV (reference sequence). The CDR3 runs to 14 residues. V was pared by 6 bases and J by 8 bases, with 9 bases of the junction left unmatched. TCRdb reprocessed the 5' RACE reads with MiXCR, giving one entry per CDR3 protein. Among 50,000 to 65,000 distinct CDR3 sequences listed, around 20% were seen once. This clonotype has at least ten counts. This TCR derives from an adult who was a healthcare worker with PCR-confirmed SARS-CoV-2 infection or an uninfected control (not recorded which). Source: whole blood, taken at baseline. The V call is TRBV27, the J call TRBJ2-1; 8 nucleotides agree with TRBD1. DNA for the CDR3: TGTGCCAGCAGCCGGACAGGGAGAATCGATGAGCAGTTCTTC. As protein: CASSRTGRIDEQFF.